Listed below are T cell receptor beta chains from one sample, sequenced in a study of shared clonotypes between healthy human individuals. TCRdb keeps only in-frame clones here, not all; method: immunoSEQ multiplex PCR. The sample includes about 2 million clones, about 95% of them seen just once. Sequencing input: naive CD8+ T cells sorted from blood. The origin of the receptors is a man younger than 35 in good health. CDR3s include the opening cysteine and the closing phenylalanine or tryptophan. Fields, in order: J gene, D gene, clone size, V gene, CDR3 DNA, CDR3 protein. A D gene is named only where the DNA matches it firmly. Size is omitted from some rows. Given values are once, few, many or a class for expanded clones.

j_gene: TRBJ2-5; d_gene: .; abundance: .; v_gene: TRBV7-9; CDR3nt: TGTGCCAGCAGCTCCCCCGGGGTGGCAGGTCAAGAGACCCAGTACTTC; CDR3aa: CASSSPGVAGQETQYF
j_gene: TRBJ2-7; d_gene: .; abundance: .; v_gene: TRBV27; CDR3nt: TGTGCCAGCAGGGCGTGGGACGGAGCCTACGAGCAGTACTTC; CDR3aa: CASRAWDGAYEQYF
j_gene: TRBJ2-7; d_gene: .; abundance: .; v_gene: TRBV7-8; CDR3nt: TGTGCCAGCAGCTGGGGGACTGCCTACGAGCAGTACTTC; CDR3aa: CASSWGTAYEQYF
j_gene: TRBJ1-4; d_gene: .; abundance: .; v_gene: TRBV6-6; CDR3nt: TGTGCCAGCACCGACCCCCCGGAAGGGACCGAAAAACTGTTTTTT; CDR3aa: CASTDPPEGTEKLFF
j_gene: TRBJ2-2; d_gene: .; abundance: .; v_gene: TRBV2; CDR3nt: TGTGCCAGCCTCAGGGACAACGGGGAGCTGTTTTTT; CDR3aa: CASLRDNGELFF
j_gene: TRBJ1-2; d_gene: .; abundance: once; v_gene: TRBV4-3; CDR3nt: TGCGCCAGCAGCCTAGGGGACACCGGTTTGGATGGCTACACCTTC; CDR3aa: CASSLGDTGLDGYTF
j_gene: TRBJ2-3; d_gene: TRBD1; abundance: .; v_gene: TRBV5-1; CDR3nt: TGCGCCAGCAGCATCGGGACAGGGGAGACAGATACGCAGTATTTT; CDR3aa: CASSIGTGETDTQYF
j_gene: TRBJ1-1; d_gene: .; abundance: .; v_gene: TRBV6-1; CDR3nt: TGTGCCAGCAGTGCGGGGCAGTACACTGAAGCTTTCTTT; CDR3aa: CASSAGQYTEAFF
j_gene: TRBJ2-1; d_gene: TRBD1; abundance: .; v_gene: TRBV6-1; CDR3nt: TGTGCCAGCAGCGAGGACAGGGGGCCTTTCGATGAGCAGTTCTTC; CDR3aa: CASSEDRGPFDEQFF
j_gene: TRBJ2-2; d_gene: .; abundance: .; v_gene: TRBV5-6; CDR3nt: TGTGCCAGCAGCTTGCCGGGGGCCGGGGAGCTGTTTTTT; CDR3aa: CASSLPGAGELFF
j_gene: TRBJ1-6; d_gene: TRBD1; abundance: .; v_gene: TRBV7-9; CDR3nt: TGTGCCAGCAGCCTGGGGCAGGGGGATTCACCCCTCCACTTT; CDR3aa: CASSLGQGDSPLHF
j_gene: TRBJ1-6; d_gene: .; abundance: .; v_gene: TRBV6-1; CDR3nt: TGTGCCAGCACCCAAGGGGGGACGGACAATTCACCCCTCCACTTT; CDR3aa: CASTQGGTDNSPLHF
j_gene: TRBJ1-4; d_gene: .; abundance: .; v_gene: TRBV5-1; CDR3nt: TGCGCCAGCAGCTCCTTCCGTTCCGAAAAACTGTTTTTT; CDR3aa: CASSSFRSEKLFF
j_gene: TRBJ2-1; d_gene: TRBD1; abundance: .; v_gene: TRBV28; CDR3nt: TGTGCCAGCAGTCTGGACAGGGGTTACAATGAGCAGTTCTTC; CDR3aa: CASSLDRGYNEQFF
j_gene: TRBJ1-1; d_gene: .; abundance: .; v_gene: TRBV6-5; CDR3nt: TGTGCCACCAGGGAGGCCACTGAAGCTTTCTTT; CDR3aa: CATREATEAFF
j_gene: TRBJ1-2; d_gene: .; abundance: .; v_gene: TRBV7-9; CDR3nt: TGTGCCAGCAGCTTAGCGCTGGCAGGGAATGGCTACACCTTC; CDR3aa: CASSLALAGNGYTF
j_gene: TRBJ2-2; d_gene: .; abundance: .; v_gene: TRBV6-5; CDR3nt: TGTGCCAGCAGTTATGACAGCACCGGGGAGCTGTTTTTT; CDR3aa: CASSYDSTGELFF
j_gene: TRBJ2-7; d_gene: .; abundance: .; v_gene: TRBV5-8; CDR3nt: TGTGCCAGCAATGCGTACGAGCAGTACTTC; CDR3aa: CASNAYEQYF
j_gene: TRBJ1-3; d_gene: .; abundance: once; v_gene: TRBV2; CDR3nt: TGTGCCAGCAAGCGGACACCGAGCTCTGGAAACACCATATATTTT; CDR3aa: CASKRTPSSGNTIYF
j_gene: TRBJ2-7; d_gene: TRBD2; abundance: .; v_gene: TRBV7-8; CDR3nt: TGTGCCAGCAGCTTAGTTAGCGGGGCTACCTACGAGCAGTACTTC; CDR3aa: CASSLVSGATYEQYF
j_gene: TRBJ1-1; d_gene: .; abundance: .; v_gene: TRBV27; CDR3nt: TGTGCCAGCAGACCGGGACTCGGGGCCCCTGAAGCTTTCTTT; CDR3aa: CASRPGLGAPEAFF
j_gene: TRBJ2-3; d_gene: TRBD2; abundance: .; v_gene: TRBV27; CDR3nt: TGTGCCAGCAGCGGACTAGCTCCACTCACAGATACGCAGTATTTT; CDR3aa: CASSGLAPLTDTQYF
j_gene: TRBJ2-3; d_gene: TRBD2; abundance: .; v_gene: TRBV7-8; CDR3nt: TGTGCCAGCAGCTTAGCGTACAGCGGGGGGGTTGAGGGTCTCGCAGATACGCAGTATTTT; CDR3aa: CASSLAYSGGVEGLADTQYF
j_gene: TRBJ2-7; d_gene: TRBD2; abundance: .; v_gene: TRBV7-2; CDR3nt: TGTGCCAGCAGCCTGGGACTAGCGGTAGGATACGAGCAGTACTTC; CDR3aa: CASSLGLAVGYEQYF
j_gene: TRBJ2-3; d_gene: TRBD2; abundance: .; v_gene: TRBV6-5; CDR3nt: TGTGCCAGCAGTTACGAGGCTAGCGGGATGAGTGATACGCAGTATTTT; CDR3aa: CASSYEASGMSDTQYF
j_gene: TRBJ2-1; d_gene: .; abundance: .; v_gene: TRBV27; CDR3nt: TGTGCCAGCAGTACTACAACGACTAACCACAATGAGCAGTTCTTC; CDR3aa: CASSTTTTNHNEQFF
j_gene: TRBJ1-1; d_gene: .; abundance: .; v_gene: TRBV27; CDR3nt: TGTGCCAGCAGTTTATCAGGGTTCCCTGAAGCTTTCTTT; CDR3aa: CASSLSGFPEAFF
j_gene: TRBJ2-1; d_gene: .; abundance: .; v_gene: TRBV19; CDR3nt: TGTGCCAGTAGTTCCCTGGAGGGCCTCAATGAGCAGTTCTTC; CDR3aa: CASSSLEGLNEQFF
j_gene: TRBJ2-7; d_gene: TRBD1; abundance: .; v_gene: TRBV15; CDR3nt: TGTGCCACCAGCAGTGGACAGGGATACGAGCAGTACTTC; CDR3aa: CATSSGQGYEQYF
j_gene: TRBJ1-1; d_gene: .; abundance: .; v_gene: TRBV19; CDR3nt: TGTGCCAGTAGTATGGGATCCACTGAAGCTTTCTTT; CDR3aa: CASSMGSTEAFF
j_gene: TRBJ2-7; d_gene: .; abundance: .; v_gene: TRBV4-1; CDR3nt: TGCGCCAGCAGCCAAGTGTCCCAGGGAGAGTACGAGCAGTACTTC; CDR3aa: CASSQVSQGEYEQYF